This T cell receptor (beta chain) was captured by sequencing in a study of blood T cell repertoires in COVID-19. At the level of the study: Some COVID-19 samples were acute and others convalescent; all came from the United States, Italy and Spain. T cells, B-cell-depleted T cells, or PBMCs provided the cDNA or gDNA that served as material.

The CDR3 is 20 amino acids. Study processing details: Estimated nucleated cell counts came from reference gene primer amplification. This table comes from immunoSEQ multiplex PCR, and its TCRdb copy is limited to in-frame clones, with some not included. V, J and clone size reflect that table, while D and trimming were determined from the DNA. The sample carries 200,000 to 250,000 clones, around three quarters recorded once. This TCR came from a woman in her 70s with acute or convalescent COVID-19. Material for sequencing was peripheral blood. The genes are TRBV21-1 and TRBJ2-1; the D call TRBD2 from the table was never checked on the DNA. TRBV21-1 is termed a pseudogene. The CDR3, as DNA: TGTGCCAGCAGCAAAACCTGGGGCCGCCCGGGACTAGCGGAAGACAATGAGCAGTTCTTC. This encodes CASSKTWGRPGLAEDNEQFF.